Following are 15 T cell receptor beta chains from one sample sequenced in a study of T cell responses to AZD1222 COVID-19 vaccine. The table came from immunoSEQ multiplex PCR; TCRdb's copy has only in-frame clones and leaves some out. The repertoire holds 140,000 to 150,000 clones, with 89% as singletons. The material was peripheral blood, obtained on day 0 of AZD1222 vaccination. Source of these receptors: an adult in good health.

The chain links TRBV29-1 to TRBJ1-2; tentative D call: TRBD1 (5 bases). CDR3 length: 16 amino acids. Trimming pared 3 bases from V and 1 base from J, leaving 18 bases between. CDR1 is SQVTM, CDR2 ANQGSEA, per germline. CDR3 region: CSVDRGRVKDNYGYTF. For the CDR3, the DNA is TGCAGCGTTGATAGAGGCAGGGTAAAGGATAACTATGGCTACACCTTC.

The J gene is TRBJ1-1, the V gene TRBV4-2; D uncertain. CDR1 is LGHNA, CDR2 YNFKEQ, per germline. V was trimmed by 1 base and J by 7 bases, leaving 4 bases between them. This CDR3 has 11 amino acids. CDR3 DNA: TGTGCCAGCAGCCAAGGCGGTGAAGCTTTCTTT. This sequence encodes CASSQGGEAFF.

This chain joins TRBV5-4 and TRBJ1-6; no definite D call. Per germline, CDR1 SGHNT and CDR2 YYREEE (reference sequence). CDR3 length: 14 amino acids. V dropped 0 bases and J dropped 10 bases, with 11 bases sitting between them. The CDR3 region has the DNA TGTGCCAGCAGCTTGGAACGAAGGCGATCACCCCTCCACTTT. Amino acids: CASSLERRRSPLHF.

The V gene is TRBV7-2, the J gene TRBJ2-7; D is ambiguous. V gave up 1 base and J gave up 3 bases, with 13 bases separating them. The germline CDR1 and CDR2 sequences are SGHTA and FQGNSA. CDR3 length equals 15 residues. CDR3 DNA sequence: TGTGCCAGCAGCTTAGTTAGGGCAGGCCACTACGAGCAGTACTTC. Protein sequence: CASSLVRAGHYEQYF.

The chain uses TRBV18 and TRBJ2-7; the match to TRBD2 covers 9 bases. Trimming cost V 2 bases and J 3 bases; bases outside gene matches: 2. In germline, CDR1 is KGHSH, CDR2 LQKENI. CDR3 length: 14 residues. The CDR3 nucleotides are TGTGCCAGCTCACCAAGGCGGGAGGGCTACGAGCAGTACTTC. Residues: CASSPRREGYEQYF.

The chain carries TRBV6-2 or TRBV6-3 and TRBJ1-2; D perhaps matches TRBD1 (5 bases). The germline V and J ends were trimmed by 3 bases and 4 bases, with 21 bases remaining between them. The germline V gene has CDR1 MNHEY and CDR2 SVGEGT. The CDR3 is 17 amino acids. The CDR3 DNA follows: TGTGCCAGCAGTTATACCTCAGGGTCCAAGGTTCTCTATGGCTACACCTTC. Translated, it gives CASSYTSGSKVLYGYTF.

V is TRBV5-4 and J is TRBJ2-7, with 7 bases aligning to TRBD2. The length of the CDR3 is 17 residues. Germline-derived CDR1 and CDR2 are SGHNT and YYREEE (reference sequence). V lost 4 bases to trimming and J lost 1 base; unmatched junction nucleotides: 14. The CDR3 protein is CASSGKGLPPRSYEQYF. Here the CDR3 DNA reads TGTGCCAGCAGCGGGAAGGGACTACCACCCCGGTCCTACGAGCAGTACTTC.

This chain links TRBV5-4 with TRBJ1-4; 9 bases align to TRBD1. The V segment lost 2 bases and the J segment 5 bases; nucleotides outside the gene matches: 4. This CDR3 region has 15 residues. The germline V gene has CDR1 SGHNT and CDR2 YYREEE (reference sequence). The CDR3 reads CASSFRDRVNEKLFF. CDR3 nucleotide sequence: TGTGCCAGCAGCTTCCGGGACAGGGTAAATGAAAAACTGTTTTTT.

The CDR3 DNA reads as TGTGCCAGCAGCCTTAGCGGGCCTACGCTGTTAACCACAGATACGCAGTATTTT. Its protein is CASSLSGPTLLTTDTQYF. The rearrangement joins TRBV7-2 to TRBJ2-3, with TRBD2 identical over 7 bases. V gave up 5 bases and J gave up 2 bases; unmatched junction bases: 16. The germline gives CDR1 SGHTA, CDR2 FQGNSA. The CDR3 has 18 residues. The entire variable domain, with the rest obtained from reference TRBV7-2 and TRBJ2-3, is as follows: GAGVSQSPSNKVTEKGKDVELRCDPISGHTALYWYRQSLGQGLEFLIYFQGNSAPDKSGLPSDRFSAERTGGSVSTLTIQRTQQEDSAVYLCASSLSGPTLLTTDTQYFGPGTRLTVL.

This clone came up once. The chain employs TRBV11-2 and TRBJ1-1; D is ambiguous. Trimming took 8 bases from V and 1 from J, leaving 17 bases between them. Germline V gene data show CDR1 as SGHAT and CDR2 as FQNNGV. The CDR3 is 15 residues long. The CDR3: CASVQDLAGNTEAFF. The CDR3 bases are TGTGCCAGCGTCCAAGACCTGGCGGGGAACACTGAAGCTTTCTTT.

The genes are TRBV27 and TRBJ2-5, with 7 bases lining up with TRBD1. The CDR3 contains 14 residues. The J segment lost 0 bases and the V segment lost 6 bases, leaving 4 bases of the junction unmatched. Germline V gives CDR1 MNHEY, CDR2 SMNVEV (reference sequence). DNA for the CDR3: TGTGCCAGCAGGCAGGACAGGTACCAAGAGACCCAGTACTTC. Encoded protein: CASRQDRYQETQYF.

A single count supports this clone. V and J are TRBV28 and TRBJ1-6; a weak D match, TRBD1 (5 bases). Between the trimmed V and J ends, which lost 5 bases and 9 bases, there was a span of 14 bases. The CDR3 loop spans 14 amino acids. CDR1 and CDR2 (germline): MDHEN, SYDVKM. In nucleotides, the CDR3 is TGTGCCAGCAGTAGTCCAGGGTATGGTTCACCCCTCCACTTT. Amino acid sequence: CASSSPGYGSPLHF.

The genes are TRBV5-4 and TRBJ2-3, with 10 bases that match TRBD2. CDR1 and CDR2 from the germline V gene are SGHNT and YYREEE (reference sequence). This CDR3 comprises 19 residues. After removal of 0 bases from V and 8 bases from J, the junction contained 18 bases not matched to a gene. CDR3 amino acids: CASSLEGLASIREPGTQYF. The CDR3 nucleotides read TGTGCCAGCAGCTTGGAGGGACTAGCGTCTATCAGGGAACCGGGTACGCAGTATTTT. The whole variable domain, filled in from reference TRBV5-4 and TRBJ2-3, reads ETGVTQSPTHLIKTRGQQVTLRCSSQSGHNTVSWYQQALGQGPQFIFQYYREEENGRGNFPPRFSGLQFPNYSSELNVNALELDDSALYLCASSLEGLASIREPGTQYFGPGTRLTVL.

The chain combines TRBV9 with TRBJ1-6, with no clear D. The CDR3 consists of 15 residues. Trimming removed 1 base from V and 5 bases from J, with 10 bases in between. CDR1 and CDR2 (germline): SGDLS, YYNGEE. This CDR3 is CASSVTTGHNSPLHF. DNA of the CDR3: TGTGCCAGCAGCGTAACAACCGGGCATAATTCACCCCTCCACTTT.

In DNA, the CDR3 is TGTGCCAGCAGTGAACTAGCGGGAGGGATCAATGAGCAGTTCTTC. Its protein is CASSELAGGINEQFF. This sequence joins TRBV2 and TRBJ2-1; 12 positions match TRBD2. V was clipped by 2 bases and J by 6 bases; unmatched bases: 2. The CDR3 length is 15 residues. The germline V gene encodes CDR1 SNHLY and CDR2 FYNNEI.